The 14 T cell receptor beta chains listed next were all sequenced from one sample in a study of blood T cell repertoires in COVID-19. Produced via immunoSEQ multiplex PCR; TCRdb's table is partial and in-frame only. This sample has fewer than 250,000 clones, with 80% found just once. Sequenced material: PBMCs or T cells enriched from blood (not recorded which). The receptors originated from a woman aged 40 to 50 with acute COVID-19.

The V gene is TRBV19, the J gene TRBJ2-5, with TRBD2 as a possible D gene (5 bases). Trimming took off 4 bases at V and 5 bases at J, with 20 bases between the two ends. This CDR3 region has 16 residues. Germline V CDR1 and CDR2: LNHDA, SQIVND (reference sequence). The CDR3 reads CASSTGLRAPWETQYF. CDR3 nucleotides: TGTGCCAGTAGTACCGGTTTGAGGGCTCCCTGGGAGACCCAGTACTTC.

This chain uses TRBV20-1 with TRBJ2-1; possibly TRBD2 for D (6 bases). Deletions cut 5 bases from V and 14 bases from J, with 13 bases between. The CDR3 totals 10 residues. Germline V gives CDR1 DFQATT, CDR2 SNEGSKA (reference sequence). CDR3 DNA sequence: TGCAGTGCTCCGGGACGGAGGGAGTTCTTC. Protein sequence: CSAPGRREFF.

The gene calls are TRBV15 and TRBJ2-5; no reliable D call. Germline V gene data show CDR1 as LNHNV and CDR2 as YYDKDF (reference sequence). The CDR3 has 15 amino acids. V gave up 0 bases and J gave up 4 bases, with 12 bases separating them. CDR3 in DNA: TGTGCCACCAGCAGAGATCAAGGTACGGGAGAGACCCAGTACTTC. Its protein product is CATSRDQGTGETQYF.

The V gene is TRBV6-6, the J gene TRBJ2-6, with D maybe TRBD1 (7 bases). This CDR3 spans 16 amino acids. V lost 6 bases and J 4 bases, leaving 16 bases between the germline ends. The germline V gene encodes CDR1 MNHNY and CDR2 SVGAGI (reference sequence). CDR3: CASRNQGGSGANVLTF. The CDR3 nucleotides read TGTGCCAGCAGAAACCAGGGGGGATCCGGGGCCAACGTCCTGACTTTC.

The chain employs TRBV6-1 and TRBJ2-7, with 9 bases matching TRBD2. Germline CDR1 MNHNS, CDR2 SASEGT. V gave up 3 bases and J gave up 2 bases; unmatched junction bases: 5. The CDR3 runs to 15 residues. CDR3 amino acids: CASSDPGLAAYEQYF. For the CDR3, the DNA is TGTGCCAGCAGTGACCCGGGACTAGCCGCCTACGAGCAGTACTTC.

The CDR3 nucleotides read TGTGCCAGCAGTTCACCGGGACAGGGGGACACCATATATTTT. Encoded protein: CASSSPGQGDTIYF. The V call is TRBV28, the J call TRBJ1-3; 11 bases agree with TRBD1. The CDR3 is 14 amino acids. In germline, CDR1 is MDHEN, CDR2 SYDVKM. V lost 4 bases, J lost 8 bases, and 4 bases stayed unmatched. Looking up the rest from reference TRBV28 and TRBJ1-3 gives the full variable domain: DVKVTQSSRYLVKRTGEKVFLECVQDMDHENMFWYRQDPGLGLRLIYFSYDVKMKEKGDIPEGYSVSREKKERFSLILESASTNQTSMYLCASSSPGQGDTIYFGEGSWLTVV.

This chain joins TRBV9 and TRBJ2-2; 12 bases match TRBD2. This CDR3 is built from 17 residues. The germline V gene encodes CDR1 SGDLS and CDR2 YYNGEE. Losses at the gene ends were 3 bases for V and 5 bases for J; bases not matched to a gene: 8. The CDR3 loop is CASSEPGGLAGTGELFF. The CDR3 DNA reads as TGTGCCAGCAGCGAGCCCGGCGGACTAGCGGGGACCGGGGAGCTGTTTTTT. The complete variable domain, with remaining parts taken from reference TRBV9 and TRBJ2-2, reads DSGVTQTPKHLITATGQRVTLRCSPRSGDLSVYWYQQSLDQGLQFLIQYYNGEERAKGNILERFSAQQFPDLHSELNLSSLELGDSALYFCASSEPGGLAGTGELFFGEGSRLTVL.

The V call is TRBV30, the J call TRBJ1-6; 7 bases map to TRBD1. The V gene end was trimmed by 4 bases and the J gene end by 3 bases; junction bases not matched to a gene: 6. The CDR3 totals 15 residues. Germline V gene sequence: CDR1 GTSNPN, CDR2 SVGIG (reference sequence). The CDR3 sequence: CAWIQGQLYNSPLHF. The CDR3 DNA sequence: TGTGCCTGGATACAGGGACAGCTCTATAATTCACCCCTCCACTTT.

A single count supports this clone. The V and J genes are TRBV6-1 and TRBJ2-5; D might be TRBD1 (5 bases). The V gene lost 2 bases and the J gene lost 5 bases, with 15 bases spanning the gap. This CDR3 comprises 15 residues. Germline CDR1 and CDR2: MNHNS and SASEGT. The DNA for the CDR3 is TGTGCCAGCAGTGAAAACACAGGAACGACGGAGACCCAGTACTTC. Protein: CASSENTGTTETQYF.

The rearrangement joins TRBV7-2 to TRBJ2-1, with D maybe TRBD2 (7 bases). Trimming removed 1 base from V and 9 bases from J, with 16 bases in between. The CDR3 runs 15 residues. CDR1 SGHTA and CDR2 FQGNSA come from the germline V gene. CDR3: CASSLEGGGRGEQFF. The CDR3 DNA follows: TGTGCCAGCAGCTTAGAGGGGGGAGGGCGGGGTGAGCAGTTCTTC.

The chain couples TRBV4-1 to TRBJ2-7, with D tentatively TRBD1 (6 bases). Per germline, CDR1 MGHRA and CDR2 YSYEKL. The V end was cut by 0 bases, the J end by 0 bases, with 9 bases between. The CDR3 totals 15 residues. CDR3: CASSQDSQGSYEQYF. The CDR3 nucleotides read TGCGCCAGCAGCCAAGATTCACAGGGCTCCTACGAGCAGTACTTC.

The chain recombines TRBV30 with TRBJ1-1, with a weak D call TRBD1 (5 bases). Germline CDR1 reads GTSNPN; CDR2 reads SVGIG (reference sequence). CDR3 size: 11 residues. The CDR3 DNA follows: TGTACGACTGTCCGGGGGACTGAAGCTTTCTTT. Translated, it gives CTTVRGTEAFF.

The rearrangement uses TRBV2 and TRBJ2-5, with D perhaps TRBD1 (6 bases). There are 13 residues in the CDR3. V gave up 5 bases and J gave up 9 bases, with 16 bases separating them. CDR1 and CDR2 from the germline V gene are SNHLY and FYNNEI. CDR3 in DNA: TGTGCCAGCAGTTTGACAGGCCCTGTGGCCCAGTACTTC. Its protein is CASSLTGPVAQYF. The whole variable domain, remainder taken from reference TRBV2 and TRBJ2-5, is EPEVTQTPSHQVTQMGQEVILRCVPISNHLYFYWYRQILGQKVEFLVSFYNNEISEKSEIFDDQFSVERPDGSNFTLKIRSTKLEDSAMYFCASSLTGPVAQYFGPGTRLLVL.

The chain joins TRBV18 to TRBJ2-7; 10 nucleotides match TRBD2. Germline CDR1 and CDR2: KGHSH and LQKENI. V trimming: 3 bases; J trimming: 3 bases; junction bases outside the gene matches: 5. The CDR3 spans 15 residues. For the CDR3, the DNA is TGTGCCAGCTCACCCTCTAGCGGGAGAGTCTACGAGCAGTACTTC. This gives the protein CASSPSSGRVYEQYF.